Included here is one T cell receptor beta chain sequence, with context. The source of the sample is a study of T cell responses to AZD1222 COVID-19 vaccine. The V and J ends lost 4 bases and 2 bases respectively, with 12 bases between them. CDR1 and CDR2 (germline): SGHTA, FQGTGA. There are 15 residues in the CDR3. The assay was immunoSEQ multiplex PCR, and TCRdb's table has in-frame clones only and misses some. The table lists approximately 110,000 clones, roughly nine tenths of them singletons. Sequencing used peripheral blood, obtained on day 0 of AZD1222 vaccination. The receptor comes from an adult in good health. The J gene is TRBJ2-1, the V gene TRBV7-3; D remains ambiguous. The DNA of the CDR3 is TGTGCCAGCAGCTCCCTTTCCGGCCCCTACAATGAGCAGTTCTTC. Translated, it gives CASSSLSGPYNEQFF.